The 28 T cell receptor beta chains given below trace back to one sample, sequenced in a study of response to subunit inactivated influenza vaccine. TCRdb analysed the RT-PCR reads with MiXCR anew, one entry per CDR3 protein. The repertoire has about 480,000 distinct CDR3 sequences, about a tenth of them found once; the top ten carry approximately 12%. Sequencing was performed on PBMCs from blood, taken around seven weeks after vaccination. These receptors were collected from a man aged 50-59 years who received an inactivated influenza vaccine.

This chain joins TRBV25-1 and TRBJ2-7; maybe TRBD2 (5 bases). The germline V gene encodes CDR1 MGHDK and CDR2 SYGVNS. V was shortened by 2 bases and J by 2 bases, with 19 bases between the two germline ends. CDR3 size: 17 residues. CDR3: CASSEQPGGPGAYEQYF. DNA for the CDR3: TGTGCCAGCAGTGAACAACCCGGAGGCCCCGGGGCCTACGAGCAGTACTTC.

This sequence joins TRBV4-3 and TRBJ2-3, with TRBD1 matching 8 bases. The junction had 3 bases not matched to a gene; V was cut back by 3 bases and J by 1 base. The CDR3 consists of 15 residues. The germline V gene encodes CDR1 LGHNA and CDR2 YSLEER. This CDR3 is CASSQWTGRTDTQYF. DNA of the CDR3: TGCGCCAGCAGCCAGTGGACAGGGCGCACAGATACGCAGTATTTT.

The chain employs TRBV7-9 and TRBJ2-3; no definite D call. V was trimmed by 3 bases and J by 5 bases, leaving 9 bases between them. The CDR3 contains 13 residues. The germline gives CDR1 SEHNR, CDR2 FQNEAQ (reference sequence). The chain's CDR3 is CASSFRSEDTQYF. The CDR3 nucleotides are TGTGCCAGCAGCTTTAGGAGTGAAGATACGCAGTATTTT.

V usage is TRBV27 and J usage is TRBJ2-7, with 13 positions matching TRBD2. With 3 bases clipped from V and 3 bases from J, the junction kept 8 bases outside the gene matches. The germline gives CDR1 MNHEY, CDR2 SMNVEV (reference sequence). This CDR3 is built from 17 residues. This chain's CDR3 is CASSFGLAGAGGYEQYF. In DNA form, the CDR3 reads TGTGCCAGCAGTTTCGGACTAGCGGGAGCTGGAGGCTACGAGCAGTACTTC.

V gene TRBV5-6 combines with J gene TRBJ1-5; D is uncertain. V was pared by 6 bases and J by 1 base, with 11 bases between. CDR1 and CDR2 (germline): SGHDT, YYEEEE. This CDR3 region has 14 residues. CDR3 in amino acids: CASKEGLSNQPQHF. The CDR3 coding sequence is TGTGCCAGCAAAGAGGGTTTAAGCAATCAGCCCCAGCATTTT.

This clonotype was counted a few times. The CDR3 nucleotides are TGTGCCAGCAGCTTAGGCCACAGGGGGCTGAGCACTGAAGCTTTCTTT. Protein sequence: CASSLGHRGLSTEAFF. The genes are TRBV7-8 and TRBJ1-1; 9 nucleotides agree with TRBD1. Germline CDR1 and CDR2: SGHVS and FQNEAQ. The CDR3 has 16 residues. The junction had 7 bases not matched to a gene; V was cut back by 1 base and J by 4 bases.

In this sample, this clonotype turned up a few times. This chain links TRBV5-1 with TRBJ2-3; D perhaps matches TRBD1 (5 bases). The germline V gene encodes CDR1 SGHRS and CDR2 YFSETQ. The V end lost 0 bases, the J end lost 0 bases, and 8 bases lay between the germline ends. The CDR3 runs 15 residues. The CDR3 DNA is TGCGCCAGCAGCTTGGAGGGGATTAGCACAGATACGCAGTATTTT. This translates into CASSLEGISTDTQYF.

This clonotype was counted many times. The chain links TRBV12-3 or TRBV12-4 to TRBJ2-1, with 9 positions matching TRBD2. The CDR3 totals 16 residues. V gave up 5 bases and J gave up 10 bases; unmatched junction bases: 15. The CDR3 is CASSPQLGRGGFEQFF. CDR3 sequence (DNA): TGTGCCAGCAGTCCTCAATTGGGGCGGGGGGGCTTCGAGCAGTTCTTC.

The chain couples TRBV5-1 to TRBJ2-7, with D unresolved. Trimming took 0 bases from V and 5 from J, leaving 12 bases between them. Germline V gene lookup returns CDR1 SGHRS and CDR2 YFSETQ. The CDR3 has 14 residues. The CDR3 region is CASSLDGVKDEQYF. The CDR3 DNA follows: TGCGCCAGCAGCTTGGATGGGGTTAAGGACGAGCAGTACTTC.

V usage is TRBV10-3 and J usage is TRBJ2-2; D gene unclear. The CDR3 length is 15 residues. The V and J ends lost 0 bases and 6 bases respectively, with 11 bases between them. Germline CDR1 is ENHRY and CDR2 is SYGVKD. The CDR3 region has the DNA TGTGCCATCAGTGAGTCGCACTCGGACGCCGGGGAGCTGTTTTTT. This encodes CAISESHSDAGELFF.

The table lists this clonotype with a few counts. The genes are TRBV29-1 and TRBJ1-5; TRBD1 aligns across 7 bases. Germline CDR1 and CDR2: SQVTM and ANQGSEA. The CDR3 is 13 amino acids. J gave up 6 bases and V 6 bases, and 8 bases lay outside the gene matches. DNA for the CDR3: TGCAGCGTCCTGACAGGGCAGGGTCAGCCCCAGCATTTT. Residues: CSVLTGQGQPQHF. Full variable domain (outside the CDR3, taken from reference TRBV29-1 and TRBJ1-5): SAVISQKPSRDICQRGTSLTIQCQVDSQVTMMFWYRQQPGQSLTLIATANQGSEATYESGFVIDKFPISRPNLTFSTLTVSNMSPEDSSIYLCSVLTGQGQPQHFGDGTRLSIL.

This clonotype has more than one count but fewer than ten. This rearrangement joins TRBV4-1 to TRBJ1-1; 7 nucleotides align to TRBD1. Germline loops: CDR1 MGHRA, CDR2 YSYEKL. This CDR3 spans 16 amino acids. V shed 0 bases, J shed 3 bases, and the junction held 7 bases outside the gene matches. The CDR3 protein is CASSQDEAGGYTEAFF. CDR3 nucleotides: TGCGCCAGCAGCCAAGATGAGGCAGGGGGATACACTGAAGCTTTCTTT.

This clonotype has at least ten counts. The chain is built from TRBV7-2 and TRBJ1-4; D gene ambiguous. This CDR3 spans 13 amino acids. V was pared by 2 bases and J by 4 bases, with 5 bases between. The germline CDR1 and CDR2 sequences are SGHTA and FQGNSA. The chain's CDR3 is CASSLWVNEKLFF. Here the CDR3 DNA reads TGTGCCAGCAGCTTATGGGTTAATGAAAAACTGTTTTTT. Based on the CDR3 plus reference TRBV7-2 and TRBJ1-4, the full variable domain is GAGVSQSPSNKVTEKGKDVELRCDPISGHTALYWYRQSLGQGLEFLIYFQGNSAPDKSGLPSDRFSAERTGGSVSTLTIQRTQQEDSAVYLCASSLWVNEKLFFGSGTQLSVL.

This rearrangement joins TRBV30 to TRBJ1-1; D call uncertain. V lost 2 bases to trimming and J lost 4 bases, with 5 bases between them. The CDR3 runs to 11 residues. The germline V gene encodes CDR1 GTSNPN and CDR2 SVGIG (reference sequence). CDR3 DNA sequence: TGTGCCTGGAGTTTCGGCACTGAAGCTTTCTTT. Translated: CAWSFGTEAFF.

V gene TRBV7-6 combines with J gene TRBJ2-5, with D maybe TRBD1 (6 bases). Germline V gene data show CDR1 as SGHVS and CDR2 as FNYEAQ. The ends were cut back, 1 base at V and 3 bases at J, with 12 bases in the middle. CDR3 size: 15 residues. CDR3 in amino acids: CASSLDTGRKETQYF. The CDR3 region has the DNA TGTGCCAGCAGCTTAGATACAGGGCGGAAAGAGACCCAGTACTTC. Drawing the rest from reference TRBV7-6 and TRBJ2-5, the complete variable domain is GAGVSQSPRYKVTKRGQDVALRCDPISGHVSLYWYRQALGQGPEFLTYFNYEAQQDKSGLPNDRFSAERPEGSISTLTIQRTEQRDSAMYRCASSLDTGRKETQYFGPGTRLLVL.

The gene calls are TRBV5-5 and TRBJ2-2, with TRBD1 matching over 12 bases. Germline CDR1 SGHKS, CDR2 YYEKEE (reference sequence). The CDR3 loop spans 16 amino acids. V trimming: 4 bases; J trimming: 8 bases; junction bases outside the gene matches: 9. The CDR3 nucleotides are TGTGCCAGCAGCCGCCCGGGACAGGGGGCGCGGGGGGAGCTGTTTTTT. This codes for CASSRPGQGARGELFF.

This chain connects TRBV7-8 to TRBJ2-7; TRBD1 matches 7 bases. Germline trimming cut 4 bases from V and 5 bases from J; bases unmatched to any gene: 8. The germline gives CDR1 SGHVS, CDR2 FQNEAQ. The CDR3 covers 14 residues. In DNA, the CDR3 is TGTGCCAGCAGCTGGCGAGGGGGCTACGACGAGCAGTACTTC. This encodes CASSWRGGYDEQYF.

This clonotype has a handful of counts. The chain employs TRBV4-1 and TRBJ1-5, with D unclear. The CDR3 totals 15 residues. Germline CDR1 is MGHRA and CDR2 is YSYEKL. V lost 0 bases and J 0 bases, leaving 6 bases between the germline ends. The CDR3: CASSQDAASNQPQHF. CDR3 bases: TGCGCCAGCAGCCAAGATGCTGCTAGCAATCAGCCCCAGCATTTT.

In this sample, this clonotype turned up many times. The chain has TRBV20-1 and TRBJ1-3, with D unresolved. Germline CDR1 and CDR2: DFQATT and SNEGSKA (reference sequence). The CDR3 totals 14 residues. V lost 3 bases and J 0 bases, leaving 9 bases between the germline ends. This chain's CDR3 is CSARITVSGNTIYF. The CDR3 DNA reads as TGCAGTGCTAGGATAACGGTCTCTGGAAACACCATATATTTT.

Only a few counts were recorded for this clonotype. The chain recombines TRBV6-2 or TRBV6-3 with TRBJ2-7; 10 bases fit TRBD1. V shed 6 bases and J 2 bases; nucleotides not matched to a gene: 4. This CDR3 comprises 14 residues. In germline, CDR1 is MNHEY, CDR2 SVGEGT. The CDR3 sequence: CASRGQGYAYEQYF. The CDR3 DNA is TGTGCCAGCAGGGGACAGGGGTACGCCTACGAGCAGTACTTC.

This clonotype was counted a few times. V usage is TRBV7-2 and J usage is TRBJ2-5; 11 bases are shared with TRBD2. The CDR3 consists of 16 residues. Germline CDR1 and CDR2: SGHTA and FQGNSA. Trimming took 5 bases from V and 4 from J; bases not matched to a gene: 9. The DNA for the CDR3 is TGTGCCAGCAGCCCGGCTAGCGGGGGGCAGGGAGAGACCCAGTACTTC. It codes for CASSPASGGQGETQYF.

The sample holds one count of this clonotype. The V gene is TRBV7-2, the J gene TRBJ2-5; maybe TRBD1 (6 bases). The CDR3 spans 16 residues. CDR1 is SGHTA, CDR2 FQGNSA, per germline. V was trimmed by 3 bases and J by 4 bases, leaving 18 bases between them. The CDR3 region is CASSFGWGRLRETQYF. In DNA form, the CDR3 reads TGTGCCAGCAGCTTTGGCTGGGGGCGTCTTCGAGAGACCCAGTACTTC.

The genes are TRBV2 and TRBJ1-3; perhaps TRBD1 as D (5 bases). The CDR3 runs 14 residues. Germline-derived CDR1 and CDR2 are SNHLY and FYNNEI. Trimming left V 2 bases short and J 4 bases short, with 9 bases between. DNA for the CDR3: TGTGCCAGCAGTGAATCAGGGTCAGGAAACACCATATATTTT. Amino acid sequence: CASSESGSGNTIYF. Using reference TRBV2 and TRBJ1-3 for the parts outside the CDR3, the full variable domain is EPEVTQTPSHQVTQMGQEVILRCVPISNHLYFYWYRQILGQKVEFLVSFYNNEISEKSEIFDDQFSVERPDGSNFTLKIRSTKLEDSAMYFCASSESGSGNTIYFGEGSWLTVV.

The CDR3 reads CASRRLVGETQYF. CDR3 bases: TGTGCCAGCAGGCGACTAGTGGGAGAGACCCAGTACTTC. The V call is TRBV12-3 or TRBV12-4, the J call TRBJ2-5, with a tentative D call TRBD2 (6 bases). CDR3 size: 13 residues. V was shortened by 6 bases and J by 4 bases, with 12 bases between the two germline ends.

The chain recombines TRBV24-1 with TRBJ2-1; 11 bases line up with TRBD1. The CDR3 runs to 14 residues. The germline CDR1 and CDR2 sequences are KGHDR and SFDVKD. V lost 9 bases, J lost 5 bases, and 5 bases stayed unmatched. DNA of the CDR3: TGTGCCACCCACGGGACAGGGGGGGACAATGAGCAGTTCTTC. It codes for CATHGTGGDNEQFF.

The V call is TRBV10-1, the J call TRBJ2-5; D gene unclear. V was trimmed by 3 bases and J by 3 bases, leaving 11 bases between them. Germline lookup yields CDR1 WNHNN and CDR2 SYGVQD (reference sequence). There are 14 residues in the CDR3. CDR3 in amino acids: CASSEGSPKETQYF. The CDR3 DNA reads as TGCGCCAGCAGTGAAGGTAGCCCAAAAGAGACCCAGTACTTC.

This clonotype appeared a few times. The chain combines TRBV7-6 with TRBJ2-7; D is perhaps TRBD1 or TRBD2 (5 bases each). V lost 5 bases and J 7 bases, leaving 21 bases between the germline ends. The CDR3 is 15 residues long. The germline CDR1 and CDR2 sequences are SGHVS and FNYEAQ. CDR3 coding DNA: TGTGCCAGCAGCCCCGGGTCGGGACGGGGTGTAGAGCAGTACTTC. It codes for CASSPGSGRGVEQYF.

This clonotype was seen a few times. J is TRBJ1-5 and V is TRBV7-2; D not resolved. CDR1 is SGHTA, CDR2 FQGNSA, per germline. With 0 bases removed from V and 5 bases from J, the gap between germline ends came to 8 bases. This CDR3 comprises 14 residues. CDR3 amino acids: CASSLARRDQPQHF. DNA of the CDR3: TGTGCCAGCAGCTTAGCGCGAAGGGATCAGCCCCAGCATTTT.